The 20 T cell receptor beta chains in this list originate from one sample, sequenced in a study of T cell responses to AZD1222 COVID-19 vaccine. Here immunoSEQ multiplex PCR was the method, and the copy in TCRdb shows in-frame clones only, minus some. The table lists approximately 110,000 clones, 75% to 90% of them singletons. Material: peripheral blood, obtained on day 0 of AZD1222 vaccination. These receptor sequences come from an adult in good health.

J is TRBJ2-5 and V is TRBV3-1 (or the pseudogene TRBV3-2), with 9 nucleotides matching TRBD2. With V trimmed by 0 bases and J by 5 bases, 7 bases remained unmatched. Germline CDR1 and CDR2: LGHDT and YNNKEL (reference sequence). The CDR3 runs to 16 residues. The CDR3 DNA reads as TGTGCCAGCAGCCAAGATAAGCGGGGGGCCTCGGAGACCCAGTACTTC. Translation: CASSQDKRGASETQYF.

This clone is medium-sized. This sequence joins TRBV10-2 and TRBJ1-3, with TRBD1 as a possible D gene (5 bases). This CDR3 contains 14 residues. The V end was cut by 6 bases, the J end by 2 bases, with 11 bases between. The germline CDR1 and CDR2 sequences are WSHSY and SAAADI. CDR3 residues: CASRDGGTGNTIYF. For the CDR3, the DNA is TGCGCCAGCAGGGACGGGGGTACTGGAAACACCATATATTTT.

The chain couples TRBV5-1 to TRBJ2-7; 8 bases line up with TRBD1. Germline CDR1 is SGHRS and CDR2 is YFSETQ. This CDR3 is 14 amino acids long. The V and J ends lost 5 bases and 2 bases, in that order; junction bases with no gene match: 6. CDR3 sequence (DNA): TGCGCCAGCAGATCGACAGGGGAAACCTACGAGCAGTACTTC. Translating gives CASRSTGETYEQYF.

The CDR3: CASSSSGRDNEQFF. The CDR3 coding sequence is TGTGCCAGCAGTTCTAGCGGTCGAGACAATGAGCAGTTCTTC. This rearrangement joins TRBV28 to TRBJ2-1, with 7 bases aligning to TRBD2. Unmatched junction bases numbered 5, after V lost 4 bases and J lost 5 bases. Looked up from germline, CDR1 is MDHEN and CDR2 is SYDVKM. The CDR3 is made up of 14 amino acids.

The genes are TRBV19 and TRBJ2-2, with 9 bases that match TRBD2. The germline CDR1 and CDR2 sequences are LNHDA and SQIVND (reference sequence). V lost 0 bases, J lost 7 bases, and 6 bases stayed unmatched. The CDR3 length is 16 residues. For the CDR3, the DNA is TGTGCCAGTAGTATAGAAGCGGGGGGCCCGTTCGGGGAGCTGTTTTTT. This translates into CASSIEAGGPFGELFF.

This chain uses TRBV21-1 with TRBJ1-3. TRBV21-1 is designated a pseudogene. The CDR3 has 16 amino acids. The CDR3 region has the DNA TGTGCCAGCAGCAGATTAAGGGCACGCTCTGGAAACACCATATATTTT. Protein: CASSRLRARSGNTIYF.

This clone occurred once. The gene calls are TRBV28 and TRBJ1-6; 7 nucleotides line up with TRBD1. The V segment lost 3 bases and the J segment 7 bases; nucleotides outside the gene matches: 6. CDR1 and CDR2 from the germline V gene are MDHEN and SYDVKM. CDR3 length equals 15 residues. The CDR3 nucleotides are TGTGCCAGCAGTTTGGAGCAGGGGGACAATTCACCCCTCCACTTT. It is translated as CASSLEQGDNSPLHF.

V and J are TRBV28 and TRBJ1-1, with D perhaps matching TRBD1 (5 bases). CDR3 length: 13 amino acids. In germline, CDR1 is MDHEN, CDR2 SYDVKM. V was clipped by 7 bases and J by 0 bases, with 9 bases between them. The CDR3 sequence is CASIRQMNTEAFF. The CDR3 coding sequence is TGTGCCAGCATAAGACAGATGAACACTGAAGCTTTCTTT.

The chain couples TRBV7-2 to TRBJ1-2; D uncertain. The CDR3 totals 15 residues. Germline-derived CDR1 and CDR2 are SGHTA and FQGNSA. V shed 0 bases and J shed 0 bases, with 8 bases lying between them. The CDR3 DNA reads TGTGCCAGCAGCTTAGCGTCACTAGCTAACTATGGCTACACCTTC. Translated: CASSLASLANYGYTF. The full variable domain, completed using reference TRBV7-2 and TRBJ1-2, is GAGVSQSPSNKVTEKGKDVELRCDPISGHTALYWYRQSLGQGLEFLIYFQGNSAPDKSGLPSDRFSAERTGGSVSTLTIQRTQQEDSAVYLCASSLASLANYGYTFGSGTRLTVV.

This clone showed up just a few times. The V call is TRBV7-9, the J call TRBJ2-1, with 8 bases identical to TRBD2. The CDR3 loop spans 18 amino acids. Unmatched junction bases numbered 8, after V lost 1 base and J lost 0 bases. Germline V gene lookup returns CDR1 SEHNR and CDR2 FQNEAQ (reference sequence). In DNA form, the CDR3 reads TGTGCCAGCAGCTTAGAGTCTAGCGGGCTTTACTCCTACAATGAGCAGTTCTTC. Amino acid sequence: CASSLESSGLYSYNEQFF.

The rearrangement uses TRBV7-2 and TRBJ2-5; 8 bases agree with TRBD1. Germline assignment: CDR1 SGHTA and CDR2 FQGNSA. CDR3 length: 15 residues. J lost 5 bases, V lost 1 base, and 6 bases had no gene match. The CDR3 region is CASSLGGQGKETQYF. In nucleotides, the CDR3 is TGTGCCAGCAGCTTAGGAGGACAGGGAAAGGAGACCCAGTACTTC.

This clone was picked up one time. The V gene is TRBV5-1, the J gene TRBJ1-6; maybe TRBD1 (5 bases). V lost 5 bases and J lost 7, with 16 bases in between. CDR1 is SGHRS and CDR2 is YFSETQ in the germline V gene. The CDR3 sequence is 15 residues long. The CDR3 DNA is TGCGCCAGCAGTCCCTCTGGGGGGAGGAATTCACCCCTCCACTTT. Protein product: CASSPSGGRNSPLHF. Full variable domain (outside the CDR3, taken from reference TRBV5-1 and TRBJ1-6): KAGVTQTPRYLIKTRGQQVTLSCSPISGHRSVSWYQQTPGQGLQFLFEYFSETQRNKGNFPGRFSGRQFSNSRSEMNVSTLELGDSALYLCASSPSGGRNSPLHFGNGTRLTVT.

The gene calls are TRBV13 and TRBJ1-2; D possibly corresponds to TRBD1 (5 bases). The CDR3 extends over 15 amino acids. Germline V CDR1 and CDR2: PRHDT, FYEKMQ (reference sequence). Trimming took off 2 bases at V and 1 base at J, with 11 bases between the two ends. CDR3 DNA: TGTGCCAGCAGCTTAAAGGGACTCGTTAACTATGGCTACACCTTC. Translated, it gives CASSLKGLVNYGYTF.

CDR3 sequence: CASSQGFGAVPYGYTF. The CDR3 DNA sequence: TGCGCCAGCAGCCAAGGTTTCGGTGCGGTCCCTTATGGCTACACCTTC. The chain is built from TRBV4-1 and TRBJ1-2; D call uncertain. The CDR3 loop spans 16 amino acids. V lost 1 base and J 5 bases, leaving 17 bases between the germline ends. Germline-derived CDR1 and CDR2 are MGHRA and YSYEKL.

This rearrangement joins TRBV10-2 to TRBJ2-5; 8 bases agree with TRBD2. The junction had 8 bases not matched to a gene; V was cut back by 3 bases and J by 5 bases. The CDR3 length is 15 residues. Looked up from germline, CDR1 is WSHSY and CDR2 is SAAADI. CDR3 protein: CASSDLAGGVETQYF. The DNA for the CDR3 is TGCGCCAGCAGTGATCTGGCGGGAGGTGTGGAGACCCAGTACTTC.

This chain links TRBV7-6 with TRBJ2-3; D remains unclear. CDR3 length: 13 residues. Trimming left V 5 bases short and J 9 bases short, with 15 bases between. CDR1 is SGHVS and CDR2 is FNYEAQ in the germline V gene. CDR3 bases: TGTGCCAGCAGCCCGTTCGGTGATCCGACGCAGTATTTT. This gives the protein CASSPFGDPTQYF.

J is TRBJ2-2 and V is TRBV14; no definite D call. V was clipped by 4 bases and J by 8 bases, with 14 bases between them. CDR1 SGHDN and CDR2 FVKESK come from the germline V gene. The CDR3 has 14 residues. CDR3 residues: CASSRQPSGGELFF. For the CDR3, the DNA is TGTGCCAGCAGCCGTCAGCCCTCAGGTGGGGAGCTGTTTTTT.

In this sample, this clone turned up once. In nucleotides, the CDR3 is TGTGCCACCAGCAGAGATTATCAGGATACGCAGTATTTT. This gives the protein CATSRDYQDTQYF. The chain employs TRBV15 and TRBJ2-3, with D hard to call. Between the trimmed V and J ends, which lost 0 bases and 6 bases, there was a span of 7 bases. CDR1 and CDR2 (germline): LNHNV, YYDKDF (reference sequence). The CDR3 consists of 13 residues.

The chain combines TRBV6-2 or TRBV6-3 with TRBJ2-5; 9 bases map to TRBD1. The CDR3 contains 14 residues. The J segment lost 6 bases and the V segment lost 1 base, leaving 3 bases of the junction unmatched. Germline values: CDR1 MNHEY, CDR2 SVGEGT. DNA of the CDR3: TGTGCCAGCAGTTACTGGGACAGGGTAAAGACCCAGTACTTC. It specifies CASSYWDRVKTQYF.

CDR3 protein: CASSSYSQGNYGYTF. The CDR3 DNA reads TGTGCCAGCAGCTCTTATTCCCAGGGTAACTATGGCTACACCTTC. The chain has TRBV5-4 and TRBJ1-2; a possible D gene is TRBD1 (5 bases). Germline V gene data show CDR1 as SGHNT and CDR2 as YYREEE (reference sequence). The CDR3 length is 15 residues. Trimming pared 3 bases from V and 1 base from J, leaving 13 bases between.